This entry describes one TCR beta chain. Profiling relied on immunoSEQ multiplex PCR, and the TCRdb table lists in-frame clones only, not all of them. Of fewer than 200,000 clones in the sample, around 81% were seen once. The data originate from a study of blood T cell repertoires in COVID-19. The TCR was taken from a man in his 70s with active or convalescent COVID-19. Sequenced: peripheral blood.

DNA of the CDR3: TGTGCCAGCAGAGCCCAGGCAGGGCTCAATCAGCCCCAGCATTTT. Amino acids: CASRAQAGLNQPQHF. The chain combines TRBV7-2 with TRBJ1-5, with a weak D call TRBD1 (5 bases). CDR1 and CDR2 (germline): SGHTA, FQGNSA. The CDR3 totals 15 residues. The ends were cut back, 6 bases at V and 3 bases at J, with 15 bases in the middle.